This TCR beta chain was documented in a study of Ad26.COV2.S vaccination and SARS-CoV-2 variants (dated by TCRdb to 2020 to 2023). About the study as a whole: Vaccine-arm donors were drawn from COV1001, a multicentre, randomized, double-blind, placebo-controlled phase I-IIa trial of Ad26.COV2.S in healthy adults. Trial participants were randomized into five groups of five: low-dose or high-dose Ad26.COV2.S given once or twice, or placebo on both occasions. TCRbeta repertoire sequencing served as the tool for gauging how specific and how broad the SARS-CoV-2-reactive T cell receptors were following Ad26.COV2.S vaccination. The TCR-sequenced set comprised approximately 30 samples: some 20 Ad26.COV2.S vaccine recipients, 5 placebo recipients and 8 SARS-CoV-2 convalescent individuals. Investigators remained blinded to trial group allocation during experiments and outcome assessment. Ad26.COV2.S was given intramuscularly at 5x10^10 or 1x10^11 viral particles, as a single shot or as two shots 56 days apart. General study outcomes and caveats: Vaccine and placebo recipients had comparable non-spike TCR breadth, which fits with the vaccine containing only spike. Substantial breadth of spike-specific CD8+ and CD4+ T cell responses was reported after vaccination. The study lacked the statistical power to compare responses across vaccine doses or regimens. Spike-specific TCR breadth was higher in Ad26.COV2.S recipients than in placebo recipients (P = 0.0014). The authors noted that total T cell responses may have been underestimated by the TCR breadth and depth analyses.

This clone was observed a handful of times. There is no known antigen for this receptor. No qualities accompany the bases; no much larger clone lies one base away. The sample's treatment or condition, from its label and the paper: around 19 received Ad26.COV2.S at low or high dose, single or two shots; about 5 received placebo; per-sample allocation not given. For vaccine and placebo recipients, the sequenced repertoires came from samples collected on day 63 after the first injection. Between 29 July and 7 August 2020, Cohort 1b enrolled around 25 adults aged 18-55 years at one site in Boston, USA. Ad26.COV2.S consisted of a replication-incompetent adenovirus type 26 vector by which a prefusion-stabilized SARS-CoV-2 spike protein from the original Wuhan strain was expressed. The immunoSEQ Assay was the method used to sequence TCRbeta CDR3 regions. After extraction, genomic DNA underwent amplification by bias-controlled multiplex PCR, followed by high-throughput sequencing. Per the source publication's procedure: To quantify the absolute abundance of every unique TCRbeta CDR3 region, sequences were collapsed and filtered. T cell fraction was estimated by normalizing TCRbeta template counts to usable DNA, which was measured by amplifying reference genes present in all nucleated cells. Repertoire TCRs were annotated as SARS-CoV-2-specific when V gene, CDR3 amino acid sequence and J gene were exactly matched to a known reactive TCR set. The reference SARS-CoV-2 TCR set was derived from MIRA and filtered for enrichment in COVID-19-positive ImmuneCODE repertoires, a step that removed public or cross-reactive TCRs. Drawing on the MIRA antigens, annotated TCRs were analysed further at the level of specific ORF or position within ORF. Breadth was defined as the number of annotated unique rearrangements divided by the total number of unique productive rearrangements, and depth was defined as the summed frequency of the annotated unique rearrangements. TCR breadth was compared between groups using two-sided Wilcoxon rank-sum tests. This immuneACCESS table, as held by TCRdb, lists in-frame sequences with V and J called but not all clones. Of the missing ones, under half trace to an unresolved V gene in checked studies; the others have no known cause. The DNA gave D and trimming, while V, J and clone size come from that table. This sample is represented by under 600,000 clones; 89% of them were singletons. The ten biggest clones cover approximately 1.7% of the sample.

Measured from the cysteine to the phenylalanine, the CDR3 is 13 residues long. Left in the record is the CDR3 DNA by itself, 39 bases read in frame from the first base. V is clipped by 6 bases and J by 0 bases, and the sequence between their germline boundaries is 9 bases long. The V gene is TRBV12-3 or TRBV12-4 and the J gene is TRBJ2-7, and possibly TRBD1, on 6 matching bases. Sequences were derived from peripheral blood, sampled in a trial of Ad26.COV2.S vaccine versus placebo. The source of this sequence is a person between 18 and 65 years old who received the Ad26.COV2.S COVID-19 vaccine or a placebo. The CDR3 region reads CASSRQASYEQYF. The nucleotides read TGTGCCAGCAGCCGACAGGCCTCCTACGAGCAGTACTTC.